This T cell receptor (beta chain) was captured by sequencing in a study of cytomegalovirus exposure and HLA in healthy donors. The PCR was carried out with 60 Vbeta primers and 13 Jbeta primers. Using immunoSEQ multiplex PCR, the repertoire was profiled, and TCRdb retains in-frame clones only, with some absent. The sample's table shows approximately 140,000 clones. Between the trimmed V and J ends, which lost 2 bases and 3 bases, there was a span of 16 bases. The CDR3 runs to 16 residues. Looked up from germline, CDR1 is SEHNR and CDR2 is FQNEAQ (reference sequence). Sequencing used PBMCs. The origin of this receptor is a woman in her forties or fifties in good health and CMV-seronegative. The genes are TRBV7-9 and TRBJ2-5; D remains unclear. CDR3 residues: CASSLNSGGGEETQYF. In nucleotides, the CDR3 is TGTGCCAGCAGCTTAAATTCGGGTGGTGGTGAAGAGACCCAGTACTTC.